The next 2 T cell receptor beta chains were all read from a single sample in a study of T cells after yellow fever vaccination. From the 5' RACE reads, TCRdb called clonotypes with MiXCR, one entry per CDR3 protein. The data show some 300,000 distinct CDR3 sequences, approximately 10% seen once. The sequencing here drew on CD4+ T cells sorted from PBMCs, taken 5 days after the yellow fever booster vaccination. The source of these receptors is a man between 18 and 35 years old who received the YFV17D yellow fever vaccine.

A few counts support this clonotype. This chain uses TRBV20-1 with TRBJ2-5; D is possibly TRBD2 (6 bases). This CDR3 has 12 amino acids. The germline V gene has CDR1 DFQATT and CDR2 SNEGSKA (reference sequence). The V and J ends lost 6 bases and 7 bases respectively, with 15 bases between them. The CDR3 loop reads CSAPPGSGTQYF. The CDR3 nucleotides are TGCAGTGCCCCCCCCGGGAGTGGGACCCAGTACTTC.

V usage is TRBV4-2 and J usage is TRBJ2-4; D is undetermined. The length of the CDR3 is 13 residues. From germline, CDR1 is LGHNA and CDR2 YNFKEQ. Trimming took 5 bases from V and 4 from J, leaving 9 bases between them. For the CDR3, the DNA is TGTGCCAGCAGCGAAGGAACTAAAAACATTCAGTACTTC. It translates to CASSEGTKNIQYF.